This T cell receptor beta chain derives from a study of blood T cell repertoires in COVID-19. As for the study in general: COVID-19 samples, acute and convalescent, were from the United States, Italy and Spain.

Authors' processing steps: How many nucleated cells were present was estimated from reference gene primer amplification. Only in-frame clones appear in the TCRdb table, and some are missing; sequencing was by immunoSEQ multiplex PCR. V and J calls and clone size are given by that table; D and trimming were obtained from the DNA. The table has around 100,000 clones, over 75% seen once. With respect to this clone: One end of the junction fails to match germline, which may point to a read error.

Germline assignment: CDR1 SSHAT and CDR2 FNYEAQ (reference sequence). This CDR3 is built from 12 residues. This chain links TRBV7-7 with TRBJ2-1; 9 nucleotides match TRBD1. Sequenced sample: peripheral blood. This receptor was identified in a human donor in a cohort sampled during active COVID-19. CDR3 loop: CASSDRGNEQFF. CDR3 coding DNA: TGTGCTAGCAGCGACAGGGGGAATGAGCAGTTCTTC.